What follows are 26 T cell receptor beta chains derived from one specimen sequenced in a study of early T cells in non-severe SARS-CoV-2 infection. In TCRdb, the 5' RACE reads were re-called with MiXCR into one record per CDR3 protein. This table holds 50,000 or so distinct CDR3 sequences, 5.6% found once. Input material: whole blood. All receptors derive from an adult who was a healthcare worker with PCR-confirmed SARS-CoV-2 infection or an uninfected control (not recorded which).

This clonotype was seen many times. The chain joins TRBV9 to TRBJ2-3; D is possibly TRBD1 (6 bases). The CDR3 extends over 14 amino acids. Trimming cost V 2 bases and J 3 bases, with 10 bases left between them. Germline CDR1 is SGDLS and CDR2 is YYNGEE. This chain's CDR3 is CASSVIGGTDTQYF. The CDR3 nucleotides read TGTGCCAGCAGCGTGATAGGGGGAACAGATACGCAGTATTTT. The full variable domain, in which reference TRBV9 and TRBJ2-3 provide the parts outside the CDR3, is DSGVTQTPKHLITATGQRVTLRCSPRSGDLSVYWYQQSLDQGLQFLIQYYNGEERAKGNILERFSAQQFPDLHSELNLSSLELGDSALYFCASSVIGGTDTQYFGPGTRLTVL.

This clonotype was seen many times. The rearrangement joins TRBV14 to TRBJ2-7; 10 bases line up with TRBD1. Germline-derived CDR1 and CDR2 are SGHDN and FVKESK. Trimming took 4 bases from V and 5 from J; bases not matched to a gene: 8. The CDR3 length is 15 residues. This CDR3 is CASSRKRGQGDEQYF. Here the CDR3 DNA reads TGTGCCAGCAGCCGCAAACGCGGACAGGGGGACGAGCAGTACTTC.

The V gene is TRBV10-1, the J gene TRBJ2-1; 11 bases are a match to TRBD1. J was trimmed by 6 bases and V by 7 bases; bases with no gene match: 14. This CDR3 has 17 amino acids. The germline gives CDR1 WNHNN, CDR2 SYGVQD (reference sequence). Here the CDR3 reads CASKDPERTGGINEQFF. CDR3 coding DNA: TGCGCCAGCAAGGACCCCGAGAGGACAGGGGGCATCAATGAGCAGTTCTTC.

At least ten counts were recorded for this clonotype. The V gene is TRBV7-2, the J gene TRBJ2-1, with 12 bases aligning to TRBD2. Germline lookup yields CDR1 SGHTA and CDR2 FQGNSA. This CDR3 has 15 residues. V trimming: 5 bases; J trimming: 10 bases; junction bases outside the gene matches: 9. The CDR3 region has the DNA TGTGCCAGCAGCCTTGCTAGCGGGAGGGCCGGGGAGCAGTTCTTC. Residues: CASSLASGRAGEQFF.

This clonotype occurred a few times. CDR3 amino acids: CASRKWPLQETQYF. For the CDR3, the DNA is TGTGCCAGCAGGAAGTGGCCCCTCCAAGAGACCCAGTACTTC. The chain employs TRBV11-2 and TRBJ2-5, with D unresolved. The CDR3 is made up of 14 amino acids. The V and J ends lost 6 bases and 1 base respectively, with 12 bases between them. Germline V gene lookup returns CDR1 SGHAT and CDR2 FQNNGV.

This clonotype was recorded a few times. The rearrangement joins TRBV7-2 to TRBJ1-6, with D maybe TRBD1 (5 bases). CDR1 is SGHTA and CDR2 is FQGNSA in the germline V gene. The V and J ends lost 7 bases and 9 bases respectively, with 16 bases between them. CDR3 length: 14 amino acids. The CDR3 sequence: CASTRGDGSSPLHF. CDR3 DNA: TGTGCCAGCACCCGAGGGGACGGGAGTTCACCCCTCCACTTT.

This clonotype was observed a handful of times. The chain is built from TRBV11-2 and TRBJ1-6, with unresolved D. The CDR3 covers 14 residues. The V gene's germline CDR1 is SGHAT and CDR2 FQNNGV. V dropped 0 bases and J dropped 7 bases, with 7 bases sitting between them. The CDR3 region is CASSLDRRNSPLHF. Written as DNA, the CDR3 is TGTGCCAGCAGCTTAGATCGCCGGAATTCACCCCTCCACTTT.

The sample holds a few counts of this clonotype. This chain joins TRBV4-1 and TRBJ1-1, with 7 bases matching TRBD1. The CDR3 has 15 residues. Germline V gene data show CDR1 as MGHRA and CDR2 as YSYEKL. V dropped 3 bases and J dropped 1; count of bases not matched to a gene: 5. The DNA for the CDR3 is TGCGCCAGCAGCCAGCTGGACAGGCCGAACACTGAAGCTTTCTTT. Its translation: CASSQLDRPNTEAFF.

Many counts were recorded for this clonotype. The CDR3 region has the DNA TGTGCCAGTACCACAGGGGTTGGAACTGAAGCTTTCTTT. It is translated as CASTTGVGTEAFF. The chain joins TRBV19 to TRBJ1-1, with TRBD1 matching 7 bases. The CDR3 spans 13 residues. Germline CDR1 reads LNHDA; CDR2 reads SQIVND (reference sequence). The J segment lost 5 bases and the V segment lost 7 bases, leaving 7 bases of the junction unmatched.

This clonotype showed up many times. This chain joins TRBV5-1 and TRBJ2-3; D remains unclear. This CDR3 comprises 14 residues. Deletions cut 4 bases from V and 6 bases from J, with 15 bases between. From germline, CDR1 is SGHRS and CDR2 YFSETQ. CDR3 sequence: CASSIGDGSDTQYF. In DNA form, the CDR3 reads TGCGCCAGCAGCATTGGGGATGGGTCTGATACGCAGTATTTT.

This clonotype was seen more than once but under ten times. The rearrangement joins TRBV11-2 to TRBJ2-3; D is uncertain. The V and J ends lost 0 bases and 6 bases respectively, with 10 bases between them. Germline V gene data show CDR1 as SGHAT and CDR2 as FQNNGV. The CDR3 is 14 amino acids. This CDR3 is CASSLEGPLDTQYF. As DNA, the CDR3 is TGTGCCAGCAGCTTAGAGGGTCCTCTGGATACGCAGTATTTT.

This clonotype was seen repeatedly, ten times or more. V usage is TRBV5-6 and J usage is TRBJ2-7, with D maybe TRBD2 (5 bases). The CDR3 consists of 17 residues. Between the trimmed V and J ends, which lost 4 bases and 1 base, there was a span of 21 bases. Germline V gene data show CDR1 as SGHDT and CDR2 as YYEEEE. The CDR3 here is CASSAGFLGLLSYEQYF. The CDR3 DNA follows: TGTGCCAGCAGCGCCGGTTTTTTAGGACTCCTATCCTACGAGCAGTACTTC.

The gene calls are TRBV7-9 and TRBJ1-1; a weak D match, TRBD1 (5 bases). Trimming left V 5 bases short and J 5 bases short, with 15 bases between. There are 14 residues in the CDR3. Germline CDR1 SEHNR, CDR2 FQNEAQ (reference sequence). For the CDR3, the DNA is TGTGCCAGCAGCGACAGTACCTCTAGAACTGAAGCTTTCTTT. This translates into CASSDSTSRTEAFF.

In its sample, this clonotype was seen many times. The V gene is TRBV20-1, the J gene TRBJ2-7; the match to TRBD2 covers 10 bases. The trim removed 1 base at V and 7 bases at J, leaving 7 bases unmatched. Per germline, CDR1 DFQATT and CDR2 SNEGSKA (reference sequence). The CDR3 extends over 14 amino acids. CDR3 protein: CSARGLAGVREQYF. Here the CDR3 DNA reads TGCAGTGCTAGAGGCCTAGCGGGGGTTCGAGAGCAGTACTTC.

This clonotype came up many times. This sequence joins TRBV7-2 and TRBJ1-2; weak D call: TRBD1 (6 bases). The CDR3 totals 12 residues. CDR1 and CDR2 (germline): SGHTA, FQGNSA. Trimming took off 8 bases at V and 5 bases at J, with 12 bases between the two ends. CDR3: CASQGTAYGYTF. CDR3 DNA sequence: TGTGCCAGCCAGGGGACTGCGTATGGCTACACCTTC.

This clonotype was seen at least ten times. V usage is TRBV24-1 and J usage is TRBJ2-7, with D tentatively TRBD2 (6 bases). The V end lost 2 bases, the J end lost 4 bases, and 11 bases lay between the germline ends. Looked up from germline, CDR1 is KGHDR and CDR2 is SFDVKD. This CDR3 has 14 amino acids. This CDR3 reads CATSDSGGRYEQYF. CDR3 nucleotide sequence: TGTGCCACCAGTGATTCCGGGGGACGGTACGAGCAGTACTTC.

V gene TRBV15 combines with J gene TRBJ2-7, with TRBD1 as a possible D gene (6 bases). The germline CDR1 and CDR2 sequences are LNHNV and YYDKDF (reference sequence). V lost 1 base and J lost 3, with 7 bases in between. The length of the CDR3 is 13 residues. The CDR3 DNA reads TGTGCCACCAGCAGAGTACAGGGCTACGAGCAGTACTTC. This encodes CATSRVQGYEQYF.

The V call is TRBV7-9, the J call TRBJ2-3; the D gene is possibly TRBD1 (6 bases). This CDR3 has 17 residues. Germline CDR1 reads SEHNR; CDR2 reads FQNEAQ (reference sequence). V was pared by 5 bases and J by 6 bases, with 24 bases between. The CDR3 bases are TGTGCCAGCAGCCCACCGACAGGTGAATACCTAGGGGATACGCAGTATTTT. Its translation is CASSPPTGEYLGDTQYF.

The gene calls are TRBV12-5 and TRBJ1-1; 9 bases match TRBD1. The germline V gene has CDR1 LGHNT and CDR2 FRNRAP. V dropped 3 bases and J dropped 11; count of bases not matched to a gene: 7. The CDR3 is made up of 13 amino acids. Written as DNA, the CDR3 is TGTGCTAGTGGTTTAGGACAGGGGTTGGCGGCTTTCTTT. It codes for CASGLGQGLAAFF. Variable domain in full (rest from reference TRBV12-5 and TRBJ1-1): DARVTQTPRHKVTEMGQEVTMRCQPILGHNTVFWYRQTMMQGLELLAYFRNRAPLDDSGMPKDRFSAEMPDATLATLKIQPSEPRDSAVYFCASGLGQGLAAFFGQGTRLTVV.

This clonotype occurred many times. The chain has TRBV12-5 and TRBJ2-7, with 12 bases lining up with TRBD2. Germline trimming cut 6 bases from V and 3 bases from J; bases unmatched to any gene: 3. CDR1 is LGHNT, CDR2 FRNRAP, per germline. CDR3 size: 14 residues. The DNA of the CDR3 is TGTGCTAGTGGCCCTAGCGGGGGGGGCTACGAGCAGTACTTC. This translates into CASGPSGGGYEQYF.

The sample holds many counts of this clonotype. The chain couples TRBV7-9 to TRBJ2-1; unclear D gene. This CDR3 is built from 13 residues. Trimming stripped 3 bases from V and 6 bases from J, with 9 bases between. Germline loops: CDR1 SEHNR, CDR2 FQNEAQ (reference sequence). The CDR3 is CASSLRVGNEQFF. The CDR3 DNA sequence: TGTGCCAGCAGCTTGAGAGTGGGCAATGAGCAGTTCTTC.

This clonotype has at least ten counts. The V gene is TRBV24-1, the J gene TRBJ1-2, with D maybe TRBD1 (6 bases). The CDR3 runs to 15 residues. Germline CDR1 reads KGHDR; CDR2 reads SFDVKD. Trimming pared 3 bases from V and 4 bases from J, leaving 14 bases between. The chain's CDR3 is CATSDRRGGSYGYTF. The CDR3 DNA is TGTGCCACCAGTGATCGGAGAGGGGGGAGCTATGGCTACACCTTC.

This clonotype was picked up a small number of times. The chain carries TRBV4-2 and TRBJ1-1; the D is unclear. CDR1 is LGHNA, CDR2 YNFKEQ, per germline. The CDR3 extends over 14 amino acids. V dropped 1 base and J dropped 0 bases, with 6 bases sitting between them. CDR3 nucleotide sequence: TGTGCCAGCAGCCAAGCCCGGATGAACACTGAAGCTTTCTTT. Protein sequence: CASSQARMNTEAFF.

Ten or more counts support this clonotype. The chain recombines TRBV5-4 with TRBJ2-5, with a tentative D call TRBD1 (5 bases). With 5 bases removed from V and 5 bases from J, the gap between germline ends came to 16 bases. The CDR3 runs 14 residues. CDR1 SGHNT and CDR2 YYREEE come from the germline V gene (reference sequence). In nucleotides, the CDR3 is TGTGCCAGCAGGGGCGATCAGGGAACGGAGACCCAGTACTTC. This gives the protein CASRGDQGTETQYF.

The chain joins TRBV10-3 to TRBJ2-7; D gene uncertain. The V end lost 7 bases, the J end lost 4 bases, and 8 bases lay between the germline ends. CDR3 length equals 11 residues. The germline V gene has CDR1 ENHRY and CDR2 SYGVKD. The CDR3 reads CAITDKYEQYF. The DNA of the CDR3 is TGTGCCATCACTGATAAATACGAGCAGTACTTC.

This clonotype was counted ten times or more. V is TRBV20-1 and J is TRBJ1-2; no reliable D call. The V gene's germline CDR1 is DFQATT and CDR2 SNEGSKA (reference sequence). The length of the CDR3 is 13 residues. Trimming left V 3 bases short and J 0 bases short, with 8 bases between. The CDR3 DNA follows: TGCAGTGCTAGCGCAGGCCCTAACTATGGCTACACCTTC. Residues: CSASAGPNYGYTF.